A selection of T cell receptor beta chains follows, all from one sample in a study of T-cell reconstitution after alpha-beta-depleted transplantation in children. TCRdb re-called the PCR reads through MiXCR, storing one row per CDR3 protein. The table has 190,000 or so distinct CDR3 sequences, 6% to 7% seen once. The sequenced sample was PBMCs from the stem cell graft donor, obtained from the stem cell graft. These receptors were taken from a human donor who donated a stem cell graft to a child with Wiskott-Aldrich syndrome. Each CDR3 is given with its conserved first and last residue. The D gene is left open where the match is weak. Rows may omit the clone size; those that give it use once, few, many or a size class.

>NA|TRBJ2-2|many|TRBV7-9
CASRMESKGGELFF
TGTGCCAGCAGAATGGAGAGTAAGGGCGGGGAGCTGTTTTTT
>TRBD1|TRBJ2-2|many|TRBV24-1
CATSEPNRGRNTGELFF
TGTGCCACCAGTGAGCCTAACAGGGGACGGAACACCGGGGAGCTGTTTTTT
>TRBD1|TRBJ2-2|NA|TRBV7-8
CASSPGEGGTGDTGELFF
TGTGCCAGCAGCCCCGGGGAGGGCGGGACAGGGGACACCGGGGAGCTGTTTTTT
>NA|TRBJ1-3|many|TRBV12-3/TRBV12-4
CASSDQGGLYRNTIYF
TGTGCCAGCAGCGACCAGGGAGGCTTGTATAGAAACACCATATATTTT
>TRBD2|TRBJ2-1|many|TRBV6-2/TRBV6-3
CASILAGVEYNEQFF
TGTGCCAGCATCCTAGCGGGAGTAGAGTACAATGAGCAGTTCTTC
>NA|TRBJ2-1|NA|TRBV4-2
CAISPGTLGRYEQFF
TGTGCCATCAGCCCCGGGACTCTCGGGAGATATGAGCAGTTCTTC
>NA|TRBJ1-5|many|TRBV6-2/TRBV6-3
CASSSRGPVNQPQHF
TGTGCCAGCAGTTCCAGGGGCCCGGTCAATCAGCCCCAGCATTTT
>NA|TRBJ2-3|many|TRBV5-1
CASSLLGGTSTDTQYF
TGCGCCAGCAGCTTATTGGGCGGGACTAGCACAGATACGCAGTATTTT
>NA|TRBJ2-5|NA|TRBV20-1
CSATLARGTGSAQYF
TGCAGTGCTACCCTAGCCAGGGGCACGGGGAGTGCCCAGTACTTC
>TRBD1|TRBJ2-1|many|TRBV6-5
CASSPYPGQGMNEQFF
TGTGCCAGCAGTCCTTATCCGGGACAGGGTATGAATGAGCAGTTCTTC
>TRBD1|TRBJ1-2|many|TRBV29-1
CSVEKTGVVYGYTF
TGCAGCGTTGAAAAAACAGGGGTCGTCTATGGCTACACCTTC
>NA|TRBJ2-7|NA|TRBV5-6
CASTTMGEGYEQYF
TGTGCCAGCACAACGATGGGGGAAGGCTACGAGCAGTACTTC
>NA|TRBJ1-5|many|TRBV20-1
CSARVPGLMSNQPQHF
TGCAGTGCTAGAGTTCCGGGGCTGATGAGCAATCAGCCCCAGCATTTT
>TRBD2|TRBJ2-5|NA|TRBV2
CASSEWASGKETQYF
TGTGCCAGCAGTGAATGGGCTAGCGGAAAAGAGACCCAGTACTTC
>NA|TRBJ1-5|many|TRBV27
CASSFTGGAYQPQHF
TGTGCCAGCAGTTTCACGGGGGGGGCCTATCAGCCCCAGCATTTT
>NA|TRBJ1-2|many|TRBV20-1
CSARALTGLNYGYTF
TGCAGTGCTAGAGCTCTAACAGGGCTAAACTATGGCTACACCTTC
>NA|TRBJ2-7|many|TRBV10-3
CAIRSSSLATYEQYF
TGTGCCATCAGGAGCAGTTCCCTGGCAACCTACGAGCAGTACTTC
>NA|TRBJ1-5|many|TRBV24-1
CATSGKGLNQPQHF
TGTGCCACCAGTGGCAAAGGGCTCAATCAGCCCCAGCATTTT
>TRBD1|TRBJ1-4|many|TRBV7-2
CASSSFDRGSNEKLFF
TGTGCCAGCAGCTCTTTCGACAGGGGGAGTAATGAAAAACTGTTTTTT
>NA|TRBJ1-2|many|TRBV6-5
CASSYSLSLESGYTF
TGTGCCAGCAGTTACTCTTTAAGTCTGGAATCGGGCTACACCTTC
>TRBD1|TRBJ1-2|many|TRBV15
CATSREGQGRHGSYGYTF
TGTGCCACCAGCAGAGAAGGACAGGGGAGACATGGTTCCTATGGCTACACCTTC
>NA|TRBJ1-1|many|TRBV12-3/TRBV12-4
CASSLGGGTEAFF
TGTGCCAGCAGTTTGGGGGGTGGAACTGAAGCTTTCTTT
>TRBD2|TRBJ2-1|many|TRBV2
CASSEGGNNEQFF
TGTGCCAGCAGCGAGGGAGGGAATAATGAGCAGTTCTTC
>TRBD1|TRBJ2-1|NA|TRBV5-1
CASSFGQGYNEQFF
TGCGCCAGCAGCTTTGGACAGGGGTACAATGAGCAGTTCTTC
>TRBD1|TRBJ2-3|few|TRBV7-9
CASSFLQGFTDTQYF
TGTGCCAGCAGCTTCTTACAGGGGTTCACAGATACGCAGTATTTT
>NA|TRBJ2-5|many|TRBV12-3/TRBV12-4
CASSFSQGQETQYF
TGTGCCAGCAGTTTTAGCCAGGGCCAAGAGACCCAGTACTTC
>NA|TRBJ2-3|few|TRBV7-9
CASSLVTYTDTQYF
TGTGCCAGCAGCTTAGTCACCTACACAGATACGCAGTATTTT
>TRBD2|TRBJ2-1|NA|TRBV20-1
CSASPLGTSANLDEQFF
TGCAGTGCTAGTCCTCTAGGGACTAGCGCTAACTTGGATGAGCAGTTCTTC
>NA|TRBJ2-7|many|TRBV15
CATSSEHYEQYF
TGTGCCACCAGCAGTGAGCACTACGAGCAGTACTTC
>TRBD2|TRBJ2-3|few|TRBV6-1
CASSQRGYRYTQYF
TGTGCCAGCAGTCAGCGGGGGTACCGCTATACGCAGTATTTT
>TRBD2|TRBJ2-1|many|TRBV5-1
CASSQGLADDNEQFF
TGCGCCAGCAGCCAGGGACTAGCGGACGACAATGAGCAGTTCTTC
>NA|TRBJ1-1|NA|TRBV20-1
CSARDSSMWGTEAFF
TGCAGTGCTAGAGATTCTTCGATGTGGGGGACTGAAGCCTTCTTT
>TRBD1|TRBJ1-5|few|TRBV2
CASSDRRGQPQHF
TGTGCCAGCAGTGATAGGAGGGGGCAACCCCAGCATTTT
>NA|TRBJ2-7|many|TRBV5-1
CASSLPDGYEQYF
TGCGCCAGCAGCTTGCCTGACGGCTACGAGCAGTACTTC
>TRBD1|TRBJ1-1|few|TRBV5-6
CASSSGTANTEAFF
TGTGCCAGCAGCTCCGGGACAGCGAACACTGAAGCTTTCTTT
>TRBD1|TRBJ1-4|few|TRBV20-1
CSARVPRGQTNEKLFF
TGCAGTGCTAGAGTTCCCAGGGGGCAAACTAATGAAAAACTGTTTTTT
>TRBD1|TRBJ2-7|many|TRBV9
CASSKTGANYEQYF
TGTGCCAGCAGCAAGACAGGGGCCAACTACGAGCAGTACTTC
>NA|TRBJ2-3|many|TRBV20-1
CSAREERAGDTQYF
TGCAGTGCTAGAGAAGAGAGGGCGGGAGATACGCAGTATTTT
>NA|TRBJ2-5|many|TRBV5-1
CASSFEPDMWETQYF
TGCGCCAGCAGCTTCGAGCCGGATATGTGGGAGACCCAGTACTTC
>TRBD2|TRBJ2-3|many|TRBV9
CASSPGGASTDTQYF
TGTGCCAGCAGCCCGGGGGGTGCTAGCACAGATACGCAGTATTTT
>TRBD1|TRBJ1-1|few|TRBV20-1
CSASGEGAADTEAFF
TGCAGTGCTAGTGGTGAGGGGGCGGCCGACACTGAAGCTTTCTTT